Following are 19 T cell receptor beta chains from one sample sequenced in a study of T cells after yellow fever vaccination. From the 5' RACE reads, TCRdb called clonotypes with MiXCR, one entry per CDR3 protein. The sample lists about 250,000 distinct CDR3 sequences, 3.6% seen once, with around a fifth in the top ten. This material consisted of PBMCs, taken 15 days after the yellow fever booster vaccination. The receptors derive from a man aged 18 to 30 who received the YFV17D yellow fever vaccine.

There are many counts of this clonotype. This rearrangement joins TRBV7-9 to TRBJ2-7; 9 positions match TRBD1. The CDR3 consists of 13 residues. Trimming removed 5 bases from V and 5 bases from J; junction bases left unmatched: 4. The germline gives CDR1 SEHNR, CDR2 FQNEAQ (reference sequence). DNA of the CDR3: TGTGCCAGCAGCGGCCGGGACAGGGACGAGCAGTACGTC. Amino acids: CASSGRDRDEQYV.

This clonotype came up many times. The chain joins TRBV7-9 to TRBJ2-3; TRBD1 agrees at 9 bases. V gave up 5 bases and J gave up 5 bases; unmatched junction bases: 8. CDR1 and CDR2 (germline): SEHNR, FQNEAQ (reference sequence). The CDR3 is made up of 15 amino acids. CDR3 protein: CASSVRDRELDTQYF. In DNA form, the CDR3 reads TGTGCCAGCAGCGTCCGGGACAGGGAACTAGATACGCAGTATTTT.

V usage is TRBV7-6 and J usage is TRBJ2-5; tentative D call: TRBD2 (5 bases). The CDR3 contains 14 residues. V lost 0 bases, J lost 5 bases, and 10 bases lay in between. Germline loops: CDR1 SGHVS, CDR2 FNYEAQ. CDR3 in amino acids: CASSLASVGETQYF. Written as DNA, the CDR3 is TGTGCCAGCAGCTTAGCTAGCGTGGGGGAGACCCAGTACTTC.

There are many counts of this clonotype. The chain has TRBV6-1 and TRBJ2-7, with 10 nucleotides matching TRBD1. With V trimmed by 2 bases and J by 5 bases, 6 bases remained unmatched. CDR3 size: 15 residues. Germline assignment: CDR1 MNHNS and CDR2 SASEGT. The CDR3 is CASSERGDRGDEQYF. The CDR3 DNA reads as TGTGCCAGCAGTGAACGGGGGGACAGGGGCGACGAGCAGTACTTC.

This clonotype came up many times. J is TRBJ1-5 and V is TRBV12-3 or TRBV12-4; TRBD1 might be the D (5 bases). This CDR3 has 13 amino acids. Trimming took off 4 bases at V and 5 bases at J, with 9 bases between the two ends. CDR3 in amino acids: CASSYEGDQPQHF. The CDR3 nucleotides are TGTGCCAGCAGTTACGAAGGGGATCAGCCCCAGCATTTT.

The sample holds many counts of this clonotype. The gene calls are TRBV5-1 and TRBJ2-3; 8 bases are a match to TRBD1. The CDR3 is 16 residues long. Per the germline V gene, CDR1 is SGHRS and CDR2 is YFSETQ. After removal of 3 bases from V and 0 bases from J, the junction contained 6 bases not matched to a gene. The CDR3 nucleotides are TGCGCCAGCAGCTCGGGGACAGGTTCTAGCACAGATACGCAGTATTTT. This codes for CASSSGTGSSTDTQYF.

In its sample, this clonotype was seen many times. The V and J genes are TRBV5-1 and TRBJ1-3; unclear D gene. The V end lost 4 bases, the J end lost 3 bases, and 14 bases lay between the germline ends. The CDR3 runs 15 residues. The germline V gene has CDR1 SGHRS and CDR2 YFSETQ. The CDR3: CASSPSPLLGNTIYF. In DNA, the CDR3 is TGCGCCAGCAGCCCGAGCCCCCTTCTTGGAAACACCATATATTTT.

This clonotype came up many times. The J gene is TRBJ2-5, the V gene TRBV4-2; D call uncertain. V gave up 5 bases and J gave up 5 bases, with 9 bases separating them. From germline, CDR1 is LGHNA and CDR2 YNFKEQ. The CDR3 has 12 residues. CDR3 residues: CASSGDEETQYF. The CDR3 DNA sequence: TGTGCCAGCAGCGGGGATGAGGAGACCCAGTACTTC.

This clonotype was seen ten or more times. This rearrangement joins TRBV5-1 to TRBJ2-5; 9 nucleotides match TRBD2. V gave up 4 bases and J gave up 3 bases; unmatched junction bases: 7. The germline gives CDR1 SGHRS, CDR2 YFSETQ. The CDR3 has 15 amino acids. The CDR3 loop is CASSTSGGQEETQYF. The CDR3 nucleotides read TGCGCCAGCAGCACCAGCGGGGGGCAAGAAGAGACCCAGTACTTC.

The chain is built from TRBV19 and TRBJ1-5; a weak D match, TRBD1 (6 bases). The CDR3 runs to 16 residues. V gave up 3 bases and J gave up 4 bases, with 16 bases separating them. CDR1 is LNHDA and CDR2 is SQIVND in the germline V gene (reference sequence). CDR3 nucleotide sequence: TGTGCCAGTAGTATTAACCGCGGGACAATTAATCAGCCCCAGCATTTT. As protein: CASSINRGTINQPQHF.

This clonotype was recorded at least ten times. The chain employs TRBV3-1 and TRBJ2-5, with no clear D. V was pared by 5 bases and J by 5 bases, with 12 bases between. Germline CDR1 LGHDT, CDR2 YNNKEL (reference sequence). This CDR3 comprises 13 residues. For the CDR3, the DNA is TGTGCCAGCAGCGCCTCCCACCGGGAGACCCAGTACTTC. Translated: CASSASHRETQYF.

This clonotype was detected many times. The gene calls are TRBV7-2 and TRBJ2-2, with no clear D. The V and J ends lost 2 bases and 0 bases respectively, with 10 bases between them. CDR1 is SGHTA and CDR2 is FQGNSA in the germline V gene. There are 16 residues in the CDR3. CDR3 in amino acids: CASSLLGLTNTGELFF. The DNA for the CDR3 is TGTGCCAGCAGCTTACTGGGTCTTACGAACACCGGGGAGCTGTTTTTT.

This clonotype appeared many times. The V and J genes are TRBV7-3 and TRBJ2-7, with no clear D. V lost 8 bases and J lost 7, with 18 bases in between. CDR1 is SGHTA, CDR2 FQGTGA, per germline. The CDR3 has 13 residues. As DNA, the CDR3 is TGTGCCAGCGTCCCGTGGGAAGGGAATGAGCAGTACGTC. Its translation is CASVPWEGNEQYV.

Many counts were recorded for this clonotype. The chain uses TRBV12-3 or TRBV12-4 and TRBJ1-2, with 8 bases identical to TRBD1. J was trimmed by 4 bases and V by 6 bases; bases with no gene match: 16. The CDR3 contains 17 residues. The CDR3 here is CASSPKPRQGIAYGYTF. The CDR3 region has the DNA TGTGCCAGCAGCCCGAAACCTCGACAGGGGATTGCCTATGGCTACACCTTC.

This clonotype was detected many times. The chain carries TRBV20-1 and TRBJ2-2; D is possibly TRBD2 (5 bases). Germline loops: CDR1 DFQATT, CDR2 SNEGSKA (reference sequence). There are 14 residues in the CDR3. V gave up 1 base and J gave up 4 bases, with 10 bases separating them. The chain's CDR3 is CSARARGSTGELFF. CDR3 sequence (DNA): TGCAGTGCTAGAGCCCGAGGGTCCACCGGGGAGCTGTTTTTT.

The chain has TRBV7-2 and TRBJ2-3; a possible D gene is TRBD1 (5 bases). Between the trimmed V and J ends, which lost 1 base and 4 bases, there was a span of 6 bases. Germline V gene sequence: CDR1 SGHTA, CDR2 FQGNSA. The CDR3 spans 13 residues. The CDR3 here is CASSLVGPDTQYF. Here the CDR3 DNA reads TGTGCCAGCAGCTTAGTGGGGCCAGATACGCAGTATTTT.

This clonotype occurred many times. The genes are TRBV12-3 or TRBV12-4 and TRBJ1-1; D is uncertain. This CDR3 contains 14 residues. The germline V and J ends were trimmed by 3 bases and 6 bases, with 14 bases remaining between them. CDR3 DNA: TGTGCCAGCAGTTTTACGGGGTCGAGGCCTGAAGCTTTCTTT. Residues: CASSFTGSRPEAFF.

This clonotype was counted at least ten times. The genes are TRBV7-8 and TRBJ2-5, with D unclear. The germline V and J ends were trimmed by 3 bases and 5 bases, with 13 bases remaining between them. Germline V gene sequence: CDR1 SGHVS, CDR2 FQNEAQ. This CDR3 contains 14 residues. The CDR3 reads CASSFLTVGETQYF. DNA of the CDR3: TGTGCCAGCAGCTTCCTGACTGTGGGCGAGACCCAGTACTTC.

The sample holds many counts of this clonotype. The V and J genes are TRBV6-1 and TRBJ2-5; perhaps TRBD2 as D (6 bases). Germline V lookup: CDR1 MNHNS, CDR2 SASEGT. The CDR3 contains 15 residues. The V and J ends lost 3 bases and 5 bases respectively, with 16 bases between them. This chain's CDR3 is CASSDQDSRGETQYF. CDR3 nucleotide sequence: TGTGCCAGCAGTGACCAGGACTCACGGGGGGAGACCCAGTACTTC.